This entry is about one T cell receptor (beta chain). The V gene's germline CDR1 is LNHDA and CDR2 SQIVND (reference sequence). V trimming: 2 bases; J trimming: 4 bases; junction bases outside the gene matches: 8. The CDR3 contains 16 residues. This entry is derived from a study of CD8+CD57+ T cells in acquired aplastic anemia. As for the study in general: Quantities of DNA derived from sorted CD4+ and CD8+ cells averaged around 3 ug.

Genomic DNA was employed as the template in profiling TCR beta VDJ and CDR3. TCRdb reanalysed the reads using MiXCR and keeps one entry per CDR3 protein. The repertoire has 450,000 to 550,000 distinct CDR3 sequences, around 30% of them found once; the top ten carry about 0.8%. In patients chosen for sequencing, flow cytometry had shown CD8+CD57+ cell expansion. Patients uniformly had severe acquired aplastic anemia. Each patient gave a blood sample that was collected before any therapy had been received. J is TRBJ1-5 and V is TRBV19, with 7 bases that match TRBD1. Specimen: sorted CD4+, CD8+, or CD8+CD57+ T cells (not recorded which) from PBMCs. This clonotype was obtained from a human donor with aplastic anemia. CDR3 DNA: TGTGCCAGTAGTATACATACGGACAGGAAAAATCAGCCCCAGCATTTT. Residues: CASSIHTDRKNQPQHF.